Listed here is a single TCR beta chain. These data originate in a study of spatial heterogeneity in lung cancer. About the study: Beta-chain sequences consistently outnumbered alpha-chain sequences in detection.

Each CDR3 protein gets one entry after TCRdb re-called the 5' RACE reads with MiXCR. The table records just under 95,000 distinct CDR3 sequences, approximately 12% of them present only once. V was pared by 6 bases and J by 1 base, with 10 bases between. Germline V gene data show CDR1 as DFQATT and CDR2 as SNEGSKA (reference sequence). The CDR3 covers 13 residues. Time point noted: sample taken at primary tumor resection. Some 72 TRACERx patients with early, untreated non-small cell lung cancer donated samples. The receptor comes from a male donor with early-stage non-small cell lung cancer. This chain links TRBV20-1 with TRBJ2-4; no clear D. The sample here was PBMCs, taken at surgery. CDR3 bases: TGCAGTGCCACGCAGCCGGCCAAAAACATTCAGTACTTC. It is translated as CSATQPAKNIQYF.